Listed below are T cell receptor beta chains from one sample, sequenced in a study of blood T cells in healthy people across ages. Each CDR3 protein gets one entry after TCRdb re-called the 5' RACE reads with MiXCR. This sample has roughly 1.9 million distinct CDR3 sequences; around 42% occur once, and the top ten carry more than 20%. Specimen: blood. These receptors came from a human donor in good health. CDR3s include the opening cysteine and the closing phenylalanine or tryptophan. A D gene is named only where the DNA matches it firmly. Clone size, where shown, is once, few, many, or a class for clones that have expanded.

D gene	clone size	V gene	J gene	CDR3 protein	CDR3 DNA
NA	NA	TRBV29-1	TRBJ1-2	CSVDIRADYGYTF	TGCAGCGTTGATATCCGGGCCGACTATGGCTACACCTTC
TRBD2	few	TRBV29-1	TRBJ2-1	CSVELGGGDSYNEQFF	TGCAGCGTTGAACTAGGTGGGGGGGACTCCTACAATGAGCAGTTCTTC
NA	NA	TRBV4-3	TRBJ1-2	CASSQDLGIDYGYTF	TGCGCCAGCAGCCAAGACTTAGGGATCGACTATGGCTACACCTTC
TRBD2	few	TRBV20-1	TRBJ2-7	CSAAPGLAYEQYF	TGCAGTGCTGCACCGGGACTAGCCTACGAGCAGTACTTC
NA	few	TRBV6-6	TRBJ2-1	CASSYRGADSQFF	TGTGCCAGCAGTTACAGGGGGGCTGATTCCCAGTTCTTC
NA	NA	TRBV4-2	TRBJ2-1	CASSPEPHQGIEQFF	TGTGCCAGCAGCCCAGAGCCACATCAGGGGATTGAGCAGTTCTTC
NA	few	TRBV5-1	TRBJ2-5	CASSLGLSRAGGTQYF	TGCGCCAGCAGCTTGGGACTGTCTAGGGCCGGTGGGACCCAGTACTTC
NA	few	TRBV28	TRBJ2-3	CASTSPGSTDTQYF	TGTGCCAGCACCTCCCCGGGTAGCACAGATACGCAGTATTTT
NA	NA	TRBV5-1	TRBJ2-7	CASSSDISSYEQYF	TGCGCCAGCAGCTCCGACATTAGCTCCTACGAGCAGTACTTC
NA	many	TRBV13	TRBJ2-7	CASSLRGRAAYEQYF	TGTGCCAGCAGCTTACGGGGACGAGCGGCGTACGAGCAGTACTTC
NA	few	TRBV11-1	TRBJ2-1	CASTRAGNEQFF	TGTGCCAGCACCCGCGCGGGGAATGAGCAGTTCTTC
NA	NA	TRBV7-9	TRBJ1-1	CASSRPQIEAFF	TGTGCCAGCAGCCGCCCTCAGATTGAAGCTTTCTTT
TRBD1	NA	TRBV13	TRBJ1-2	CASSSGQANAFGYTF	TGTGCCAGCAGCTCTGGACAGGCGAATGCCTTTGGCTACACCTTC
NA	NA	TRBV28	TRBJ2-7	CASSQTGRRNEQYF	TGTGCCAGCAGTCAAACCGGACGGAGGAACGAGCAGTACTTC
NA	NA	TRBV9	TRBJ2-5	CASSVGPCQETQYF	TGTGCCAGCAGCGTCGGTCCGTGCCAAGAGACCCAGTACTTC
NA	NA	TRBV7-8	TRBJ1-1	CASSPNRYTEAFF	TGTGCCAGCAGCCCCAACAGGTACACTGAAGCTTTCTTT
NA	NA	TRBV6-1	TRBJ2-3	CASSEIDTQCF	TGTGCCAGCAGTGAAATCGATACGCAGTGTTTT
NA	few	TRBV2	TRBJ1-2	CASIDGPGGYTF	TGTGCCAGCATAGACGGGCCGGGTGGCTACACCTTC
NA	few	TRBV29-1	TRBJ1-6	CSGGPLANHF	TGCAGCGGTGGACCTTTGGCCAACCACTTT
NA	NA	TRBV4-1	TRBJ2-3	CASSQAWGRSTDTQYF	TGCGCCAGCAGCCAGGCGTGGGGCAGGAGCACAGATACGCAGTATTTT
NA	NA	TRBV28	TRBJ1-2	CASSSVPNYGYTF	TGTGCCAGCAGTTCGGTCCCAAACTATGGCTACACCTTC
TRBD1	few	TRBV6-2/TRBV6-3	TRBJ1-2	CASRRGGQAHGYTF	TGTGCCAGCAGAAGGGGGGGACAGGCGCATGGCTACACCTTC
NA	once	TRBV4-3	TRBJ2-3	CASSQGPLAGTQYF	TGCGCCAGCAGCCAAGGGCCCCTCGCAGGTACGCAGTATTTT
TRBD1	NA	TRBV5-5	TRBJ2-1	CASSPDSGGTYNEQFF	TGTGCCAGCAGCCCGGATTCAGGGGGCACTTACAATGAGCAGTTCTTC
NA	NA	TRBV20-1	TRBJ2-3	CSASGGVGAADTQYF	TGCAGTGCTAGTGGTGGCGTGGGGGCGGCAGATACGCAGTATTTT
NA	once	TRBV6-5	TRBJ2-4	CASSYDSGNEQYF	TGTGCCAGCAGTTACGATAGCGGCAATGAGCAGTACTTC
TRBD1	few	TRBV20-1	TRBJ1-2	CSAETLTGSYGYTF	TGCAGTGCCGAAACTTTGACAGGGTCATATGGCTACACCTTC
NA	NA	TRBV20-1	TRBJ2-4	CSAIGQSSGLNIQYF	TGCAGTGCTATAGGACAGTCGTCGGGTTTAAACATTCAGTACTTC
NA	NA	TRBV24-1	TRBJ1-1	CATSEMGGTEAFF	TGTGCCACCAGTGAGATGGGGGGCACTGAAGCTTTCTTT
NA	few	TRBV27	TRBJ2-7	CASMRQGHYYEQYF	TGTGCCAGCATGCGGCAGGGCCACTACTACGAGCAGTACTTC
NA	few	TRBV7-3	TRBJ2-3	CASSLATGARGTDTQYF	TGTGCCAGCAGCTTAGCGACGGGGGCACGTGGCACAGATACGCAGTATTTT
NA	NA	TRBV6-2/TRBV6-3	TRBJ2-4	CASTLNSEQYF	TGTGCCAGCACCCTTAATTCGGAGCAGTACTTC
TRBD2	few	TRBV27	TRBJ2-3	CASSLLTSGGSTDTQYF	TGTGCCAGCAGTTTGTTGACTAGCGGGGGGAGCACAGATACGCAGTATTTT
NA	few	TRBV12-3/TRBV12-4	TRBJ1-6	CASSYTGTADSPLHF	TGTGCCAGCAGCTATACAGGGACCGCCGATTCACCCCTCCACTTT
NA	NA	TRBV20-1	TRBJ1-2	CSALEDGNYGYTF	TGCAGTGCCCTCGAGGACGGAAACTATGGCTACACCTTC
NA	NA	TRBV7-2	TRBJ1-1	CASSLRRGFTEAFF	TGTGCAAGCAGCCTCAGGCGGGGGTTCACTGAAGCTTTCTTT
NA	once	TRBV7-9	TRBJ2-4	CASSPDKGKNIQYF	TGTGCCAGCAGCCCAGACAAGGGCAAAAACATTCAGTACTTC
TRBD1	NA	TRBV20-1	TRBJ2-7	CSAIRQGLSYEQYF	TGCAGTGCTATTAGACAGGGCCTATCCTACGAGCAGTACTTC
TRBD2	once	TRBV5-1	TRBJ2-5	CASSPSLRGEETQYF	TGCGCCAGCAGCCCGTCTCTGCGGGGGGAGGAGACCCAGTACTTC
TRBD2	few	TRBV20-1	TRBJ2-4	CSAPRLAGIKNIQYF	TGCAGTGCTCCCCGACTAGCGGGTATAAAAAACATTCAGTACTTC
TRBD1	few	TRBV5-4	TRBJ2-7	CASSFDRGELYEQYF	TGTGCCAGCAGCTTTGACAGGGGAGAGTTATACGAGCAGTACTTC
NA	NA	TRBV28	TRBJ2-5	CASRRRAEGTQYF	TGTGCCAGCAGACGGAGGGCCGAAGGGACCCAGTACTTC
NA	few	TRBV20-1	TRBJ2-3	CSASTPRTPSTDTQYF	TGCAGTGCTAGTACCCCTAGGACGCCTAGCACAGATACGCAGTATTTT
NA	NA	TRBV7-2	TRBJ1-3	CASSLSTFSGNTIYF	TGTGCCAGCAGCTTATCGACTTTCTCTGGAAACACCATATATTTT
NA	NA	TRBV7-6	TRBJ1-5	CASNQGQNQPQHF	TGTGCCAGCAACCAAGGACAGAATCAGCCCCAGCATTTT